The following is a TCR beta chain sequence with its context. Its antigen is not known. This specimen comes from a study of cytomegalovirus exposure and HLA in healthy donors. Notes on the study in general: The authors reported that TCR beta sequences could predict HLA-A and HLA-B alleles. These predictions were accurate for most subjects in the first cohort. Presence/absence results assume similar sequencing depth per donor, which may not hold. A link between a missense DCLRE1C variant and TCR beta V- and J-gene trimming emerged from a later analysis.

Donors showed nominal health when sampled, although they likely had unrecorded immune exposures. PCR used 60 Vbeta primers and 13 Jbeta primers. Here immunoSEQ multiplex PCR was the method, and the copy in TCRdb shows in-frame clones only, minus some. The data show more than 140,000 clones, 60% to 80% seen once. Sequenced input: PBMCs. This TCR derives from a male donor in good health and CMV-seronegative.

The CDR3 sequence: CASIKDRGTIEAFF. The CDR3 DNA sequence: TGTGCCAGCATCAAGGACAGGGGAACAATAGAAGCTTTCTTT. The rearrangement links TRBV7-2 to TRBJ1-1; 9 bases line up with TRBD1. J was trimmed by 8 bases and V by 7 bases; bases with no gene match: 11. Germline CDR1 SGHTA, CDR2 FQGNSA. The CDR3 length is 14 residues.